The present T cell receptor (beta chain) was sequenced within a study of T-cell memory formation after mild COVID-19. Study-level background: Largely donor-specific sequence clusters came from two donors. Study findings and constraints: Cross-reactive memory appears to have joined, as suggested by some responding clones showing up in pre-infection memory. Nothing showed for sure that second-wave clones peaking on day 37 were SARS-CoV-2 specific.

A 5'RACE reaction primed in the constant segment made cDNA libraries of TCR alpha and TCR beta, and these carried sample barcodes and UMIs. From the 5' RACE reads, TCRdb called clonotypes with MiXCR, one entry per CDR3 protein. The sample shows about 390,000 distinct CDR3 sequences, 15% to 20% of them seen only once. Trimming took 5 bases from V and 3 from J, leaving 13 bases between them. The CDR3 is 14 residues long. Germline V gene sequence: CDR1 SGHNT, CDR2 YENEEA. On this clonotype: The antigen is undetermined.

This clonotype was sampled from a man between 18 and 29 years old who had mild COVID-19 (a few samples of this study predate the infection). Cell type and time point are not known. This chain connects TRBV11-3 to TRBJ1-1, with a possible D match to TRBD1 (5 bases). The sequencing sample was made of PBMCs or a T cell subset sorted from them (not recorded which). The CDR3 sequence: CASSHDSHDTEAFF. The DNA for the CDR3 is TGTGCCAGCAGCCACGACAGCCACGACACTGAAGCTTTCTTT.